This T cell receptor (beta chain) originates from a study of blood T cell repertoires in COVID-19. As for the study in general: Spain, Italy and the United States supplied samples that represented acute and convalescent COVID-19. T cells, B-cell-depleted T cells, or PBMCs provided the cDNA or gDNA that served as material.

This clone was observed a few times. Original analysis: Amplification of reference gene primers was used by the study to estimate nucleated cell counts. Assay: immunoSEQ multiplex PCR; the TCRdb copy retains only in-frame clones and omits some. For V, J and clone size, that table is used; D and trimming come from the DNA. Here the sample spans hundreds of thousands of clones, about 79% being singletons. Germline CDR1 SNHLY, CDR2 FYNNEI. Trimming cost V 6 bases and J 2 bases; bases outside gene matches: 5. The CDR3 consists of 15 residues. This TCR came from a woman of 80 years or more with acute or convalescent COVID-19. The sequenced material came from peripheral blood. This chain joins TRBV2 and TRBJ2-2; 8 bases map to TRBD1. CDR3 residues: CASSEAGGNTGELFF. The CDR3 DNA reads TGTGCCAGCAGCGAGGCAGGGGGCAACACCGGGGAGCTGTTTTTT.